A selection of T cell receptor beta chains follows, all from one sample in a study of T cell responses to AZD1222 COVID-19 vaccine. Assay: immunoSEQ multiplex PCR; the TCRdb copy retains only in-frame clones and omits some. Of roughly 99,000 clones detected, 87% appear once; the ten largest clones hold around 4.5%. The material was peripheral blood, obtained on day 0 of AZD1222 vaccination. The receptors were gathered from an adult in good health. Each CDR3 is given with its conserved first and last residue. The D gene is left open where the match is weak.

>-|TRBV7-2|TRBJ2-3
CASRPTPETQYF
TGTGCCAGCAGACCGACCCCCGAGACGCAGTATTTT
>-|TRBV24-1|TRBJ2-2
CATSRGANTGELFF
TGTGCCACCAGTCGGGGCGCGAACACCGGGGAGCTGTTTTTT
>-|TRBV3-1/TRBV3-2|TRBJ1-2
CASSQEGGNYGYTF
TGTGCCAGCAGCCAAGAGGGAGGAAACTATGGCTACACCTTC
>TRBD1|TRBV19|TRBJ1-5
CASGTHNRGSQPQHF
TGTGCCAGTGGTACACACAACAGGGGAAGTCAGCCCCAGCATTTT
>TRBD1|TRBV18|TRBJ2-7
CASSPPPGQGDYEQYF
TGTGCCAGCTCACCACCCCCGGGACAGGGTGACTACGAGCAGTACTTC
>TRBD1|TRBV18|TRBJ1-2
CASSTDRFASYTF
TGTGCCAGCTCAACGGACAGGTTCGCGAGCTACACCTTC
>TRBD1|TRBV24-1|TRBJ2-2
CATSDTGVNTGELFF
TGTGCCACCAGTGACACAGGGGTAAACACCGGGGAGCTGTTTTTT
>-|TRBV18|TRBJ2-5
CASSPGVETQYF
TGTGCCAGCTCACCAGGGGTAGAGACCCAGTACTTC
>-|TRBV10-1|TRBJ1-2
CARRGTYLPRYGYTF
TGCGCCAGGAGGGGCACCTACCTCCCCCGTTATGGCTACACCTTC
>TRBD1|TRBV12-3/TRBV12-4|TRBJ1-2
CASRDRQKYGYTF
TGTGCCAGCAGGGACAGGCAGAAATATGGCTACACCTTC
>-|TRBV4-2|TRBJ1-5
CASSQDAEQPQHF
TGTGCCAGCAGCCAAGACGCCGAACAGCCCCAGCATTTT
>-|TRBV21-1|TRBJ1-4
CASSKSQTGGNEKLFF
TGTGCCAGCAGCAAATCTCAGACAGGGGGGAATGAAAAACTGTTTTTT
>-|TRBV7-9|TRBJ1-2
CASTSGSAGARGYTF
TGTGCCAGCACCTCCGGATCGGCAGGGGCCAGGGGCTACACCTTC
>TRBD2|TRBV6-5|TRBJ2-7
CASTPGTSGGYEQYF
TGTGCCAGCACTCCCGGGACTAGCGGGGGTTACGAGCAGTACTTC
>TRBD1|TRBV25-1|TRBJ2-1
CASTGTGYNEQFF
TGTGCCAGCACCGGGACAGGTTACAATGAGCAGTTCTTC
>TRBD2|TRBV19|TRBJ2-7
CASRSAGLSGSQYF
TGTGCCAGTAGGTCTGCGGGACTATCCGGGTCGCAGTACTTC
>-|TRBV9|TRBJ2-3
CASSPRGGTGADTQYF
TGTGCCAGCAGCCCACGTGGGGGGACGGGCGCAGATACGCAGTATTTT
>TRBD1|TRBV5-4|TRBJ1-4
CASSTQGAVEKLFF
TGTGCCAGCAGCACACAGGGGGCGGTTGAAAAACTGTTTTTT
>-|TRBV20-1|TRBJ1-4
CSAMGEKLFF
TGCAGTGCTATGGGGGAAAAACTGTTTTTT
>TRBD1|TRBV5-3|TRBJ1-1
CARSLEEGGYTEAFF
TGTGCCAGAAGCTTGGAGGAAGGGGGCTACACTGAAGCTTTCTTT
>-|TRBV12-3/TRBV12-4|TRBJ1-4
CASTRQRNEKLFF
TGTGCCAGCACTCGACAGCGAAATGAAAAACTGTTTTTT
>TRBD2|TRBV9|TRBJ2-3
CASSVLAGITDTQYF
TGTGCCAGCAGCGTTCTAGCGGGAATCACAGATACGCAGTATTTT
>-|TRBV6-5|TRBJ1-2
CASSYLGGGNYGYTF
TGTGCCAGCAGTTACTTGGGGGGCGGAAACTATGGCTACACCTTC